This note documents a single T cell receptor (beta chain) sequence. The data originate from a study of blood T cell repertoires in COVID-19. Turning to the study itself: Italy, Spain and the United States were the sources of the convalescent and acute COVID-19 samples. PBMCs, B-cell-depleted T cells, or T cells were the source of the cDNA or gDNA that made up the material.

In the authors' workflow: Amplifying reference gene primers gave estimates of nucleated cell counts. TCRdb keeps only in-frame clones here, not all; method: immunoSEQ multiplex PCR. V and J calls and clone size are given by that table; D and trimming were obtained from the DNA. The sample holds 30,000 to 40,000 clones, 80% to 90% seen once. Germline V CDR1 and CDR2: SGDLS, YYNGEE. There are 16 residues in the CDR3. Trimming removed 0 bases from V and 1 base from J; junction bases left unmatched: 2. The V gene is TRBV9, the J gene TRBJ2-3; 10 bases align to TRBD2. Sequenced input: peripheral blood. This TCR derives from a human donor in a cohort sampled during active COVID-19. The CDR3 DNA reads TGTGCCAGCAGCGTAGATCTAGCGGGGGGCACAGATACGCAGTATTTT. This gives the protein CASSVDLAGGTDTQYF.